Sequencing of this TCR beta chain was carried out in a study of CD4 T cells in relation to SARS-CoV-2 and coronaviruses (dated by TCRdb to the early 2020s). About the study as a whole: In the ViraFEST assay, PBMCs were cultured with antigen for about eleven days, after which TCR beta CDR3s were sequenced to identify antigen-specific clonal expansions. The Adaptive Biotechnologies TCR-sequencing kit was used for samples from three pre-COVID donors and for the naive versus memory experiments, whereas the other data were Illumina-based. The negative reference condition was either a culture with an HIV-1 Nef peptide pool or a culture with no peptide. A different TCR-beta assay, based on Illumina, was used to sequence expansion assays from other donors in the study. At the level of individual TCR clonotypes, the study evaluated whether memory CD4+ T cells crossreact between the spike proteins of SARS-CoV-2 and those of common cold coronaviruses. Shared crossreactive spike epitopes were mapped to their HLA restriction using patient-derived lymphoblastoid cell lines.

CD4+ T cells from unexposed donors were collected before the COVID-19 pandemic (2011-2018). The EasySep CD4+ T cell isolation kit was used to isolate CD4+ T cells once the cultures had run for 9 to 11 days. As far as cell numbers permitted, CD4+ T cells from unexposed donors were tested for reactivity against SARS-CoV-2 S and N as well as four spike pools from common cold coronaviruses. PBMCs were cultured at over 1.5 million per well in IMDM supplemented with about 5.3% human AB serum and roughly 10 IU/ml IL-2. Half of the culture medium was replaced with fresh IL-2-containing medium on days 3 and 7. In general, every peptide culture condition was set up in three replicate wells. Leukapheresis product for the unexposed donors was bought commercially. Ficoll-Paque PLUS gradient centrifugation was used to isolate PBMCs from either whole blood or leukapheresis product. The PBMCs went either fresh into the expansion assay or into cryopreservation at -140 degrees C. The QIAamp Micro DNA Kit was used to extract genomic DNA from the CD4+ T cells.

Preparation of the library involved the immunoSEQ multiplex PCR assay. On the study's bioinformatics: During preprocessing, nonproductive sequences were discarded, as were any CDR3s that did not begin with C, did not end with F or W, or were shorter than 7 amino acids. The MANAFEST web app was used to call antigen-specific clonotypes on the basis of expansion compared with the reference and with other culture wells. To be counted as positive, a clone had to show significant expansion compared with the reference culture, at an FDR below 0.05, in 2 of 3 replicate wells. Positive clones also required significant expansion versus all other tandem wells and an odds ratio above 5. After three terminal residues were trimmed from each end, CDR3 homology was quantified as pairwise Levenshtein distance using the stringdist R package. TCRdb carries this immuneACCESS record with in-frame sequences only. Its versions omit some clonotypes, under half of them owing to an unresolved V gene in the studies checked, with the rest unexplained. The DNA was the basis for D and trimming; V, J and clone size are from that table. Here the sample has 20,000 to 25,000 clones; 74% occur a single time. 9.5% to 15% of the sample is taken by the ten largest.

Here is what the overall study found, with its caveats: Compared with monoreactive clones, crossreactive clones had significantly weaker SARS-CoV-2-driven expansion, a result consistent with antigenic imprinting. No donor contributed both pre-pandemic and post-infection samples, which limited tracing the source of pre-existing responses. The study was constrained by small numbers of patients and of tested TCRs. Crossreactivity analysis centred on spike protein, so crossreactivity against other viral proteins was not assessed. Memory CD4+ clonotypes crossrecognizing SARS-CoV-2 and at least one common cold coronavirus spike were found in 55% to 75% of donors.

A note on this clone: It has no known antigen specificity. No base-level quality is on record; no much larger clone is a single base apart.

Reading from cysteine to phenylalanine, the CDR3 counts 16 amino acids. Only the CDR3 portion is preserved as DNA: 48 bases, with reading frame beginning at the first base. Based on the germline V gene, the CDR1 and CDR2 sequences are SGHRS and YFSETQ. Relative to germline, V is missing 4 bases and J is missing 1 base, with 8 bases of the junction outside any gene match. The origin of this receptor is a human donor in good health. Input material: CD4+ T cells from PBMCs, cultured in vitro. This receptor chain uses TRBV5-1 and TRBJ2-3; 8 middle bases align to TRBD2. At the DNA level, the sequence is TGCGCCAGCAGCGAAGTACGAGCGGGGGGCACAGATACGCAGTATTTT. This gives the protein CASSEVRAGGTDTQYF.